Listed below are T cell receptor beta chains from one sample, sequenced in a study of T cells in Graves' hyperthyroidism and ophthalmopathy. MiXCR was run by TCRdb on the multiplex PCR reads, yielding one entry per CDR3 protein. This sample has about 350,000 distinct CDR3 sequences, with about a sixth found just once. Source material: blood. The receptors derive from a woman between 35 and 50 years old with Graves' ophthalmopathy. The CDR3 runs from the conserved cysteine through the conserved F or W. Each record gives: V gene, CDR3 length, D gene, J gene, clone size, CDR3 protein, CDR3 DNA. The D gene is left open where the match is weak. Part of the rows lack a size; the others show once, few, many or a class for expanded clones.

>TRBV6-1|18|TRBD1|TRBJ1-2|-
CASSQRQGIAYPTYGYTF
TGTGCCAGCAGTCAACGACAGGGGATAGCCTATCCTACCTATGGCTACACCTTC
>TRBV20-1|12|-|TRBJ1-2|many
CSAILKGYGYTF
TGCAGTGCTATTCTAAAGGGGTATGGCTACACCTTC
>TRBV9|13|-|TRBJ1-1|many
CASSIGMNTEAFF
TGTGCCAGCAGCATAGGAATGAACACTGAAGCTTTCTTT
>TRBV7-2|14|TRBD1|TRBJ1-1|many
CASNPQGAGTEAFF
TGTGCCAGCAACCCACAGGGGGCAGGCACTGAAGCTTTCTTT
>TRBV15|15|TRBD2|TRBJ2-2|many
CATIRLAGATGELFF
TGTGCCACGATTCGACTAGCGGGAGCTACCGGGGAGCTGTTTTTT
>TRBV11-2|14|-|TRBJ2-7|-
CASSRFGQLYEQYF
TGTGCCAGCAGCCGCTTCGGACAGCTCTACGAGCAGTACTTC
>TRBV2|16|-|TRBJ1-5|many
CASRPGTLWGNQPQHF
TGTGCCAGCAGACCAGGAACATTGTGGGGAAATCAGCCCCAGCATTTT
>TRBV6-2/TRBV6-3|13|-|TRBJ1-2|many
CASSPQGRAGYTF
TGTGCCAGCAGTCCGCAGGGCAGAGCTGGCTACACCTTC
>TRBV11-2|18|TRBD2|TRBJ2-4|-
CASSSPPREGLAKNIQYF
TGTGCCAGCAGCTCCCCCCCACGGGAGGGTTTAGCCAAAAACATTCAGTACTTC
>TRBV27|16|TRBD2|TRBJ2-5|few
CASSRRLAGTQETQYF
TGTGCCAGCAGCCGCCGACTAGCGGGGACTCAAGAGACCCAGTACTTC
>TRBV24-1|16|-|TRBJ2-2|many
CATSDLYDTNTGELFF
TGTGCCACCAGTGATTTGTATGACACGAACACCGGGGAGCTGTTTTTT
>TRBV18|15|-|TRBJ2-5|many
CASSPAPGYQETQYF
TGTGCCAGCTCACCCGCACCGGGGTACCAAGAGACCCAGTACTTC
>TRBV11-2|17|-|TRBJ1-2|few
CASRSRSGGAIPYGYTF
TGTGCCAGCAGATCTAGATCTGGGGGCGCGATCCCCTATGGCTACACCTTC
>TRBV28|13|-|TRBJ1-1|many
CASSLKRNTEAFF
TGTGCCAGCAGTCTAAAACGGAACACTGAAGCTTTCTTT
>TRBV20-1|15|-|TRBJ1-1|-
CSARVSGSSGTEAFF
TGCAGTGCTAGAGTATCGGGATCCTCGGGCACTGAAGCTTTCTTT
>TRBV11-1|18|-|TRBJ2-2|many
CASSLALGEGMNTGELFF
TGTGCCAGCAGCTTAGCGCTCGGTGAGGGGATGAACACCGGGGAGCTGTTTTTT
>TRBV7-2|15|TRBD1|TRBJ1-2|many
CASSPLRGQVFNYTF
TGTGCCAGCAGCCCCCTGCGGGGACAGGTCTTCAACTACACCTTC
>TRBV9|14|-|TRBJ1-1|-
CASSAEGVWTEAFF
TGTGCCAGCAGCGCCGAGGGGGTCTGGACTGAAGCTTTCTTT
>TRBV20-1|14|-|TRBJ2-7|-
CSRPQEGGGHEQYF
TGCAGTCGGCCTCAAGAGGGAGGAGGCCACGAGCAGTACTTC
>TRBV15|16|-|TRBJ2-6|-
CATSRDLRSGANVLTF
TGTGCCACCAGCAGAGACTTGCGCTCTGGGGCCAACGTCCTGACTTTC
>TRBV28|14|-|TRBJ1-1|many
CASSLRSGNTEAFF
TGTGCCAGCAGTTTAAGGTCCGGGAACACTGAAGCTTTCTTT
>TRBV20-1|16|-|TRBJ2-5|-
CSASLGGFSLQETQYF
TGCAGTGCTAGTCTCGGCGGGTTTTCTCTTCAAGAGACCCAGTACTTC
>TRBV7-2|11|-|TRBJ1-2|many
CASSLYYGHTF
TGTGCCAGCAGTCTGTACTATGGCCACACCTTC
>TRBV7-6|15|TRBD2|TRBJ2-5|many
CASSARAGGVETQYF
TGTGCCAGCAGCGCAAGAGCGGGAGGGGTAGAGACCCAGTACTTC
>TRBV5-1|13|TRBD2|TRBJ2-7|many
CASRAGLNYEQYF
TGCGCCAGCAGAGCGGGACTAAACTACGAGCAGTACTTC
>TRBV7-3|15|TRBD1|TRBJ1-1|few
CASSLRGQPNTEAFF
TGTGCCAGCAGCTTAAGGGGACAGCCGAACACTGAAGCTTTCTTT
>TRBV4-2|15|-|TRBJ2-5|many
CASSRYSGPAETQYF
TGTGCCAGCAGCCGATATAGCGGTCCCGCGGAGACCCAGTACTTC
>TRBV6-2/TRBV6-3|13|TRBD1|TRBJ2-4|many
CASSYSERDRPHF
TGTGCCAGCAGTTACTCCGAACGGGACAGGCCTCACTTC
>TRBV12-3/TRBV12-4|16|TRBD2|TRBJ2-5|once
CASSFLAGGLQETQYF
TGTGCCAGCAGTTTCTTGGCGGGAGGCCTCCAAGAGACCCAGTACTTC
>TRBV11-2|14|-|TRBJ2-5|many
CASYAGAHQETQYF
TGTGCCAGCTACGCGGGGGCCCACCAAGAGACCCAGTACTTC
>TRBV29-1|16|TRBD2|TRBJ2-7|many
CSVEELAGGPPYEQYF
TGCAGCGTTGAAGAACTAGCGGGAGGGCCCCCCTACGAGCAGTACTTC
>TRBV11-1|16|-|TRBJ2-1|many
CASSLPTRSSYNEQFF
TGTGCCAGCAGCTTGCCGACCAGGAGCTCCTACAATGAGCAGTTCTTC
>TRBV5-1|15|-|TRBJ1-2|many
CASSSGTPNRGGYTF
TGCGCCAGCAGCTCGGGGACACCAAACCGGGGTGGCTACACCTTC
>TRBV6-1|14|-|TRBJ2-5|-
CASSEATTQETQYF
TGTGCCAGCAGTGAGGCTACCACGCAAGAGACCCAGTACTTC
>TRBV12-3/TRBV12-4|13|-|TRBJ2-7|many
CASRETGINEQYF
TGTGCCAGCCGGGAGACAGGGATAAACGAGCAGTACTTC
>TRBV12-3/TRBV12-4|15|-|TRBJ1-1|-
CASSQAALMNTEAFF
TGTGCCAGCAGTCAGGCAGCCCTAATGAACACTGAAGCTTTCTTT
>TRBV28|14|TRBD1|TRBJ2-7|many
CASSSHRGGYEQYF
TGTGCCAGCAGTTCCCACAGGGGTGGGTACGAGCAGTACTTC
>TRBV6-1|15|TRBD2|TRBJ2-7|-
CASSPVAGRSYEQYF
TGTGCCAGCAGCCCAGTAGCGGGTCGATCCTACGAGCAGTACTTC
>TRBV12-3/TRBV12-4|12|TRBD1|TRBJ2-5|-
CASRAGGKTQYF
TGTGCCAGCAGAGCAGGGGGCAAGACCCAGTACTTC
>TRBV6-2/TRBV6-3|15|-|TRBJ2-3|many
CASRASQNPADTQYF
TGTGCCAGCAGAGCCTCTCAGAACCCGGCAGATACGCAGTATTTT
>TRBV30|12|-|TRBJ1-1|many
CAWSVFGAEAFF
TGTGCCTGGAGTGTTTTTGGGGCTGAAGCTTTCTTT
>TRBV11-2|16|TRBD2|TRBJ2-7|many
CASSLEAGLAIYEQYF
TGTGCCAGCAGCTTAGAGGCGGGACTAGCGATTTACGAGCAGTACTTC
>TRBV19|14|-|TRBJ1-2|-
CASSPTTDNYGYTF
TGTGCCAGTAGTCCGACGACTGATAACTATGGCTACACCTTC
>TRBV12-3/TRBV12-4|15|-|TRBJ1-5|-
CASARGTASNQPQHF
TGTGCCAGCGCTCGCGGGACGGCTAGCAATCAGCCCCAGCATTTT
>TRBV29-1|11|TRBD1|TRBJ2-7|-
CSVQGAREQYF
TGCAGCGTCCAGGGGGCTAGAGAGCAGTACTTC
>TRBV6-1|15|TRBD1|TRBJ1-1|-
CASSVPGQLNTEAFF
TGTGCCAGCAGTGTACCGGGACAGCTAAACACTGAAGCTTTCTTT